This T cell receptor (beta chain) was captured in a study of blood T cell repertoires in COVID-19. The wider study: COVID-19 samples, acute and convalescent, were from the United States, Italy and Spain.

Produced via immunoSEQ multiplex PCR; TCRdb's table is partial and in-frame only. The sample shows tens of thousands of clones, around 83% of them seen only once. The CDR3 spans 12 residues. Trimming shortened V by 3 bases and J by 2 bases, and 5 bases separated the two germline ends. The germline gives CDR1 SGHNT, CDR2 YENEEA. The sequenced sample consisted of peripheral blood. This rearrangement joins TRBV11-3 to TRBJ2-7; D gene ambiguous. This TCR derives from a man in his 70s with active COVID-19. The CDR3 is CASSFETYEQYF. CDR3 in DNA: TGTGCCAGCAGCTTCGAGACCTACGAGCAGTACTTC. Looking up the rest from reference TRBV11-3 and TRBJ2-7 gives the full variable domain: EAGVVQSPRYKIIEKKQPVAFWCNPISGHNTLYWYLQNLGQGPELLIRYENEEAVDDSQLPKDRFSAERLKGVDSTLKIQPAELGDSAVYLCASSFETYEQYFGPGTRLTVT.